This passage covers 26 T cell receptor beta chains from one sample sequenced in a study of metastatic and nonmetastatic thyroid tumors. TCRdb re-clonotyped the PCR reads through MiXCR. The table has tens of thousands of clones, about 25% seen once. The entire patient cohort was treatment-naive prior to thyroid surgery. Source material: blood. The receptors originated from a female donor with papillary thyroid cancer or a benign thyroid nodule (not recorded which). Some clones in this sample may be carry-over from other donors' samples.

The CDR3 loop is CASSPTGNSGNTIYF. In DNA, the CDR3 is TGTGCCAGCTCACCGACAGGCAATTCTGGAAACACCATATATTTT. The J gene is TRBJ1-3, the V gene TRBV18; a weak D match, TRBD1 (6 bases). The V end was cut by 3 bases, the J end by 1 base, with 10 bases between. Germline values: CDR1 KGHSH, CDR2 LQKENI. The CDR3 runs to 15 residues.

This clone occurred many times. The chain links TRBV6-5 to TRBJ1-4; D not certain. Trimming removed 2 bases from V and 4 bases from J, with 5 bases in between. The CDR3 is made up of 13 amino acids. Germline V gives CDR1 MNHEY, CDR2 SVGAGI. The CDR3 here is CASSYTSNEKLFF. The CDR3 nucleotides read TGTGCCAGCAGTTACACTAGTAATGAAAAACTGTTTTTT.

This clone was observed at least ten times. The J gene is TRBJ1-2, the V gene TRBV28; D possibly corresponds to TRBD1 (5 bases). This CDR3 region has 14 residues. Germline V gene sequence: CDR1 MDHEN, CDR2 SYDVKM. V lost 3 bases to trimming and J lost 3 bases, with 11 bases between them. CDR3 residues: CASSLEGRHYGYTF. DNA of the CDR3: TGTGCCAGCAGTTTGGAGGGGAGGCACTATGGCTACACCTTC.

This clone was found many times. The sample contains more than one DNA sequence encoding this CDR3. The chain employs TRBV28 and TRBJ1-1; D not certain. Germline CDR1 reads MDHEN; CDR2 reads SYDVKM. CDR3 length equals 12 residues. The V and J ends lost 3 bases and 7 bases respectively, with 9 bases between them. This CDR3 reads CASSLLLDEAFF. The CDR3 DNA is TGTGCCAGCAGTTTGTTGTTGGATGAAGCTTTCTTT. The full variable domain, rest sourced from reference TRBV28 and TRBJ1-1, is DVKVTQSSRYLVKRTGEKVFLECVQDMDHENMFWYRQDPGLGLRLIYFSYDVKMKEKGDIPEGYSVSREKKERFSLILESASTNQTSMYLCASSLLLDEAFFGQGTRLTVV.

This clone was detected many times. The chain links TRBV7-9 to TRBJ2-5; 9 positions agree with TRBD1. This CDR3 comprises 14 residues. Per the germline V gene, CDR1 is SEHNR and CDR2 is FQNEAQ (reference sequence). V dropped 5 bases and J dropped 5; count of bases not matched to a gene: 6. The CDR3 coding sequence is TGTGCCAGCAGCGAGACAGGGGGGAGTGAGACCCAGTACTTC. Its translation is CASSETGGSETQYF.

This clone is a singleton in its sample. The chain links TRBV11-2 to TRBJ2-7; possibly TRBD1 for D (6 bases). Trimming removed 5 bases from V and 3 bases from J, with 14 bases in between. The CDR3 extends over 14 amino acids. Germline assignment: CDR1 SGHAT and CDR2 FQNNGV. The CDR3 nucleotides read TGTGCCAGCAGCGCCCCAGGGGCGGTCTACGAGCAGTACGTC. Amino acid sequence: CASSAPGAVYEQYV.

As concerns this clone: A read error is likely, as this CDR3 ends without the conserved phenylalanine or tryptophan. The DNA is omitted, as the CDR3 cannot be located on it reliably, and the CDR3 follows TCRdb's listing. The chain joins TRBV28 to TRBJ2-3; the D call in the table, TRBD2, was not verified against the DNA. Germline V gives CDR1 MDHEN, CDR2 SYDVKM. The CDR3 is 16 residues long, ends included. CDR3 loop: CASSSLKGLGTDTQNC.

This clone was observed many times. The gene calls are TRBV19 and TRBJ1-2; 7 positions agree with TRBD1. Germline loops: CDR1 LNHDA, CDR2 SQIVND (reference sequence). J was trimmed by 8 bases and V by 5 bases; bases with no gene match: 17. The CDR3 consists of 16 residues. The CDR3 is CASSLPTGSMSVGYTF. For the CDR3, the DNA is TGTGCCAGTAGTCTCCCGACAGGGAGCATGTCGGTCGGCTACACCTTC.

As for this clone: The germline gene is not matched at one end of the junction; a read error may be the cause. The chain couples TRBV24-1 to TRBJ1-5; possibly TRBD1 for D (5 bases). The CDR3 consists of 13 residues. The germline V gene has CDR1 KGHDR and CDR2 SFDVKD. DNA of the CDR3: TGTGTCACCAGTGACGGGACCAATCAGCCCCAGCATTTT. Translation: CVTSDGTNQPQHF.

This sequence joins TRBV19 and TRBJ1-1; D is perhaps TRBD1 (6 bases). Germline CDR1 is LNHDA and CDR2 is SQIVND (reference sequence). The CDR3 sequence is 15 residues long. Deletions cut 2 bases from V and 2 bases from J, with 12 bases between. The CDR3 coding sequence is TGTGCCAGTAGTATAAGGGGGGCCCCTAACACTGAAGCTTTCTTT. Translated, it gives CASSIRGAPNTEAFF.

The CDR3 coding sequence is TGTGCCAGCAGCTTGGATCGGGGGCTGAACACTGAAGCTTTCTTT. Residues: CASSLDRGLNTEAFF. This chain connects TRBV5-6 to TRBJ1-1; D may be TRBD1 (6 bases). The CDR3 covers 15 residues. In germline, CDR1 is SGHDT, CDR2 YYEEEE. V was pared by 0 bases and J by 0 bases, with 9 bases between.

In this sample, this clone turned up many times. J is TRBJ1-1 and V is TRBV29-1; perhaps TRBD1 as D (6 bases). The CDR3 is 12 amino acids. Trimming left V 7 bases short and J 7 bases short, with 16 bases between. CDR1 and CDR2 (germline): SQVTM, ANQGSEA. The CDR3 nucleotides read TGCAGCGGTGGGTTACAGGGACGTGAAGCTTTCTTT. Translating gives CSGGLQGREAFF. Full variable domain (rest looked up from reference TRBV29-1 and TRBJ1-1): SAVISQKPSRDICQRGTSLTIQCQVDSQVTMMFWYRQQPGQSLTLIATANQGSEATYESGFVIDKFPISRPNLTFSTLTVSNMSPEDSSIYLCSGGLQGREAFFGQGTRLTVV.

This clone was recorded many times. J is TRBJ2-7 and V is TRBV7-2; the D gene could be TRBD1 or TRBD2 (5 bases each). V lost 1 base, J lost 0 bases, and 10 bases lay in between. Germline CDR1 and CDR2: SGHTA and FQGNSA. CDR3 length: 15 residues. The CDR3 spells CASSLERGSSYEQYF. DNA of the CDR3: TGTGCCAGCAGCTTAGAGAGGGGTAGCTCCTACGAGCAGTACTTC.

This sequence joins TRBV20-1 and TRBJ2-7; maybe TRBD1 (6 bases). The germline V gene has CDR1 DFQATT and CDR2 SNEGSKA (reference sequence). The CDR3 totals 12 residues. The V end was cut by 2 bases, the J end by 4 bases, with 9 bases between. CDR3 bases: TGCAGTGCTAGACAGGGGTTTTACGAGCAGTACTTC. Translated: CSARQGFYEQYF.

This clone was detected ten times or more. J is TRBJ2-7 and V is TRBV5-6; 7 nucleotides match TRBD2. This CDR3 spans 12 amino acids. V lost 2 bases, J lost 6 bases, and 2 bases stayed unmatched. In germline, CDR1 is SGHDT, CDR2 YYEEEE. CDR3 bases: TGTGCCAGCAGCTTAGCGGGGAGCGAGCAGTACTTC. It is translated as CASSLAGSEQYF.

Turning to this clone: This may be a read error: a much more frequent sequence differs by one nucleotide. V usage is TRBV5-1 and J usage is TRBJ2-5; D is ambiguous. The CDR3 runs to 15 residues. Germline assignment: CDR1 SGHRS and CDR2 YFSETQ. CDR3 nucleotides: TGCGCCAGCAGTCCCGACCGTGTTGGCCAAGAGACCCAGTGCTTC. Encoded protein: CASSPDRVGQETQCF. The full variable domain, in which reference TRBV5-1 and TRBJ2-5 provide the parts outside the CDR3, is KAGVTQTPRYLIKTRGQQVTLSCSPISGHRSVSWYQQTPGQGLQFLFEYFSETQRNKGNFPGRFSGRQFSNSRSEMNVSTLELGDSALYLCASSPDRVGQETQCFGPGTRLLVL.

A note on this clone: A read error may account for a junction end that differs from germline. The V gene is TRBV7-8, the J gene TRBJ2-7; no clear D gene. The CDR3 is 14 amino acids. Germline values: CDR1 SGHVS, CDR2 FQNEAQ. The CDR3 reads CASSLAEVSYDQYF. The CDR3, as DNA: TGTGCCAGCAGCTTAGCTGAAGTGTCCTACGACCAGTACTTC.

On this clone: It is likely a read error, because the conserved phenylalanine at the end of the CDR3 is missing. The chain is built from TRBV19 and TRBJ1-1, with a tentative D call TRBD1 (6 bases). The CDR3 loop spans 14 amino acids. Germline CDR1 reads LNHDA; CDR2 reads SQIVND (reference sequence). V was clipped by 6 bases and J by 5 bases, with 16 bases between them. The chain's CDR3 is CASRDRDMGTEAFL. CDR3 nucleotide sequence: TGTGCCAGTAGGGACCGGGACATGGGAACTGAAGCTTTCTTA.

The chain recombines TRBV20-1 with TRBJ2-7; the match to TRBD2 covers 9 bases. This CDR3 has 14 amino acids. CDR1 DFQATT and CDR2 SNEGSKA come from the germline V gene (reference sequence). V was clipped by 1 base and J by 4 bases; unmatched bases: 5. DNA of the CDR3: TGCAGTGCTAGAGTAGGCGGGAGGGAGTACGAGCAGTACTTC. This encodes CSARVGGREYEQYF.

This clone was observed many times. The sample contains more than one DNA sequence encoding this CDR3. The V and J genes are TRBV6-1 and TRBJ1-1; the D is unclear. The CDR3 runs 12 residues. CDR1 MNHNS and CDR2 SASEGT come from the germline V gene. Trimming pared 6 bases from V and 1 base from J, leaving 6 bases between. The CDR3 DNA reads as TGTGCCAGCAGCGCCCAGAACACTGAAGCTTTCTTT. Residues: CASSAQNTEAFF.

This clone showed up many times. This chain joins TRBV4-1 and TRBJ1-4; D gene ambiguous. Germline V gene data show CDR1 as MGHRA and CDR2 as YSYEKL. Trimming took off 2 bases at V and 6 bases at J, with 13 bases between the two ends. The CDR3 spans 15 residues. CDR3 bases: TGCGCCAGCAGCCAAACCCTAGGCGAAGATGAAAAACTGTTTTTT. Translation: CASSQTLGEDEKLFF.

This clone was found many times. This chain links TRBV10-3 with TRBJ1-2, with no clear D. This CDR3 region has 13 residues. CDR1 is ENHRY, CDR2 SYGVKD, per germline. Deletions cut 4 bases from V and 6 bases from J, with 12 bases between. The CDR3 spells CAISAPRENGYTF. The CDR3 DNA is TGTGCCATCAGTGCCCCCCGGGAGAATGGCTACACCTTC.

The J gene is TRBJ1-2, the V gene TRBV28; tentative D call: TRBD1 (6 bases). Germline CDR1 and CDR2: MDHEN and SYDVKM. The ends were cut back, 6 bases at V and 10 bases at J, with 21 bases in the middle. The CDR3 has 14 residues. The chain's CDR3 is CASSRVQGNYFYTF. CDR3 coding DNA: TGTGCCAGCAGCCGCGTACAGGGTAACTATTTCTACACCTTC.

This clone was found many times. This chain uses TRBV7-9 with TRBJ1-1; D is possibly TRBD1 (5 bases). Germline V gives CDR1 SEHNR, CDR2 FQNEAQ (reference sequence). This CDR3 spans 13 amino acids. V was shortened by 6 bases and J by 6 bases, with 14 bases between the two germline ends. The CDR3 is CASRPDGTPEAFF. In DNA, the CDR3 is TGTGCCAGCAGACCCGACGGGACCCCTGAAGCTTTCTTT.

There are many counts of this clone. The V and J genes are TRBV6-2 or TRBV6-3 and TRBJ1-1, with a weak D call TRBD1 (6 bases). V gave up 4 bases and J gave up 8 bases, with 14 bases separating them. The CDR3 spans 13 residues. Germline values: CDR1 MNHEY, CDR2 SVGEGT. The DNA of the CDR3 is TGTGCCAGCAGTTTCGACAGGTCATCGGAAGCTTTCTTT. It specifies CASSFDRSSEAFF.

This clone has at least ten counts. V is TRBV6-1 and J is TRBJ2-2; unclear D gene. This CDR3 has 15 amino acids. V shed 2 bases and J shed 6 bases, with 13 bases lying between them. Germline CDR1 MNHNS, CDR2 SASEGT. Here the CDR3 reads CASSEMLSLAGELFF. CDR3 in DNA: TGTGCCAGCAGTGAAATGCTATCCCTGGCCGGGGAGCTGTTTTTT.